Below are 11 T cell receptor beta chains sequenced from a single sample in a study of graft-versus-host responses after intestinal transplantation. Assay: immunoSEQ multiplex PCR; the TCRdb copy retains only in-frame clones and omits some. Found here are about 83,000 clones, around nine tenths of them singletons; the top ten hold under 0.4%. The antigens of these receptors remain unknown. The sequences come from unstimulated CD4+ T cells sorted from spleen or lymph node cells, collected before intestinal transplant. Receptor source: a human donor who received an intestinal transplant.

The CDR3 coding sequence is TGCGCCAGCAGCCCGACAGGGGGGATCCCCCACACTGAAGCTTTCTTT. Encoded protein: CASSPTGGIPHTEAFF. The chain carries TRBV4-1 and TRBJ1-1; 9 bases map to TRBD1. This CDR3 has 16 amino acids. CDR1 is MGHRA, CDR2 YSYEKL, per germline. V was pared by 4 bases and J by 3 bases, with 9 bases of the junction left unmatched.

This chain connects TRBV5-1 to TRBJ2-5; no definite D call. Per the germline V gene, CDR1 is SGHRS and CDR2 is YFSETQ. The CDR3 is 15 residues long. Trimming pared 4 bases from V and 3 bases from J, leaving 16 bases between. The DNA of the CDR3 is TGCGCCAGCAGCCCCGGCGGTTCGGGTGAAGAGACCCAGTACTTC. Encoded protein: CASSPGGSGEETQYF.

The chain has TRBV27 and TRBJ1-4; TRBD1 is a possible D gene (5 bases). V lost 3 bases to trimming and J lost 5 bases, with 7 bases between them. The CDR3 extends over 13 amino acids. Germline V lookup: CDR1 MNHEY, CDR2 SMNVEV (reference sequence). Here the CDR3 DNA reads TGTGCCAGCAGTTTTGCAGGGAATGAAAAACTGTTTTTT. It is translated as CASSFAGNEKLFF.

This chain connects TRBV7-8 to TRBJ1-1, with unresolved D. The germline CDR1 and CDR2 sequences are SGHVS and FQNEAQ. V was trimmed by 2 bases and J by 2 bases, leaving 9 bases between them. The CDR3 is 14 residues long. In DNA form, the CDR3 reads TGTGCCAGCAGCTTAATGTTCAGAAACACTGAAGCTTTCTTT. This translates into CASSLMFRNTEAFF.

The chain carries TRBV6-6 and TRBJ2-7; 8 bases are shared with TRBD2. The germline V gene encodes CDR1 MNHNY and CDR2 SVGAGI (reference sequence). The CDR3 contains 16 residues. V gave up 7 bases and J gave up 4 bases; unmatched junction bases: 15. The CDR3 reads CASTDPRSGSRYEQYF. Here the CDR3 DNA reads TGTGCCAGCACCGACCCTCGGAGCGGGAGTCGGTACGAGCAGTACTTC.

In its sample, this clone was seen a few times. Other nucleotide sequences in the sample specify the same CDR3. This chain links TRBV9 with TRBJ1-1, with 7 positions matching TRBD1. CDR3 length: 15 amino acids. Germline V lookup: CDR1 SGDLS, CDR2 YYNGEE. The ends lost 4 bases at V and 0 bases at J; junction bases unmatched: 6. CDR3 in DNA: TGTGCCAGCAGCCCCCAGGGACAGATGAACACTGAAGCTTTCTTT. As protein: CASSPQGQMNTEAFF.

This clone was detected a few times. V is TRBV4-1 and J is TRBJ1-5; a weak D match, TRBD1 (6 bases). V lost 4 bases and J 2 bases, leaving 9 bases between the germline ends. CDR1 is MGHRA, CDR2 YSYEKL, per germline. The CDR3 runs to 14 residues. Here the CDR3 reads CASSLQGGNQPQHF. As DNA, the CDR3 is TGCGCCAGCAGCCTACAGGGAGGCAATCAGCCCCAGCATTTT.

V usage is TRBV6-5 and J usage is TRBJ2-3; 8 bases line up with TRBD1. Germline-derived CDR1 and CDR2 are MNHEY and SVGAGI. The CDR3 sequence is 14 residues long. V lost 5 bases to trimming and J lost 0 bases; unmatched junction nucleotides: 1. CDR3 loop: CASSGDRSTDTQYF. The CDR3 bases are TGTGCCAGCAGTGGGGACAGGAGCACAGATACGCAGTATTTT.

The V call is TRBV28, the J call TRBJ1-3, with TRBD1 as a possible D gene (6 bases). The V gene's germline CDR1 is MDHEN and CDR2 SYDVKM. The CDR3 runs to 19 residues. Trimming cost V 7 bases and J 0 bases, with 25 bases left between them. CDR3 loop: CASTTRGLVRLGSGNTIYF. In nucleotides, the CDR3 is TGTGCCAGCACTACTAGGGGGTTGGTCCGTCTGGGCTCTGGAAACACCATATATTTT.

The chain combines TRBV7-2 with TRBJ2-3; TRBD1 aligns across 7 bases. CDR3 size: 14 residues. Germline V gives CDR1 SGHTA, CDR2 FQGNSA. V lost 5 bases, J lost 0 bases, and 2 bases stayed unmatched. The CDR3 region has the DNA TGTGCCAGCAGCCTGACAGGGAGCACAGATACGCAGTATTTT. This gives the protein CASSLTGSTDTQYF.

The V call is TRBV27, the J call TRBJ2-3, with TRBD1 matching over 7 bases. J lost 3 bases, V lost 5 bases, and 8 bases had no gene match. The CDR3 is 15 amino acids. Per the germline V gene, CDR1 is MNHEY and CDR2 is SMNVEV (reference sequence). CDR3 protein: CASSPRQGPTDTQYF. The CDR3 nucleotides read TGTGCCAGCAGTCCTCGACAGGGCCCTACAGATACGCAGTATTTT.